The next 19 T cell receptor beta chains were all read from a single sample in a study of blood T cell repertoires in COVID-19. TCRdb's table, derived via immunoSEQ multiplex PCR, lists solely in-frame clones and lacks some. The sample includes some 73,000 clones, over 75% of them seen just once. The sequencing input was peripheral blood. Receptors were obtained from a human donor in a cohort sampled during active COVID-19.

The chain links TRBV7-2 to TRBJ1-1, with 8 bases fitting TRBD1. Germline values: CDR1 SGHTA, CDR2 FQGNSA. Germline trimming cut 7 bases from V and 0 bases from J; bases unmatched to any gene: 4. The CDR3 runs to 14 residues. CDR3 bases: TGTGCCAGCACCAGGGGGCAGATGAACACTGAAGCTTTCTTT. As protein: CASTRGQMNTEAFF.

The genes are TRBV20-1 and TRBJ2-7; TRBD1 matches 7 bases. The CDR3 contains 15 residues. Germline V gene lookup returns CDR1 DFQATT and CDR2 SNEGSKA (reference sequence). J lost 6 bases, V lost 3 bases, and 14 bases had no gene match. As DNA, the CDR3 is TGCAGTGCTAGTACAACAGGGGTAGGGCGTCCCGAGCAGTACTTC. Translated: CSASTTGVGRPEQYF.

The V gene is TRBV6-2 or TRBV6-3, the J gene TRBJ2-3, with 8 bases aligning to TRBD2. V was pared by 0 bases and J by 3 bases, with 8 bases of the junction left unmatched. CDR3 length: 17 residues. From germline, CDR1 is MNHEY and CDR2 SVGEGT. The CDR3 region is CASSYSTAGDRTDTQYF. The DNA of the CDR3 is TGTGCCAGCAGTTACTCGACAGCGGGGGATAGGACAGATACGCAGTATTTT.

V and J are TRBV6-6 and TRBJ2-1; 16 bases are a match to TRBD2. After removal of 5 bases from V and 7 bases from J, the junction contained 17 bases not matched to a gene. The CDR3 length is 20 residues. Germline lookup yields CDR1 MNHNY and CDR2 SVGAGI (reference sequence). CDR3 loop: CASSLPSGLAGGPSWNEQFF. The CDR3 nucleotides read TGTGCCAGCAGTCTCCCGTCGGGACTAGCGGGGGGGCCGAGTTGGAATGAGCAGTTCTTC.

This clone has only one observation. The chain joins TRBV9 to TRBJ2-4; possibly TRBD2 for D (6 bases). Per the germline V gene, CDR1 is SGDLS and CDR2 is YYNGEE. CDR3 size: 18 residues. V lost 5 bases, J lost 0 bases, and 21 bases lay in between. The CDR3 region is CASSRVGGALLAKNIQYF. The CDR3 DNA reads TGTGCCAGCAGTCGAGTCGGGGGAGCCCTACTAGCCAAAAACATTCAGTACTTC. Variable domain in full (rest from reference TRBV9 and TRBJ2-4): DSGVTQTPKHLITATGQRVTLRCSPRSGDLSVYWYQQSLDQGLQFLIQYYNGEERAKGNILERFSAQQFPDLHSELNLSSLELGDSALYFCASSRVGGALLAKNIQYFGAGTRLSVL.

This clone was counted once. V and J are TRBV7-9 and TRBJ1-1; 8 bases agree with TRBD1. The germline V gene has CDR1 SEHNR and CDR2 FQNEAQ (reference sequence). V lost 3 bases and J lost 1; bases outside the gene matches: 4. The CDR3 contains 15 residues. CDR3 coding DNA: TGTGCCAGCAGCTTCGCAGGACAGGGGAACACTGAAGCTTTCTTT. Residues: CASSFAGQGNTEAFF.

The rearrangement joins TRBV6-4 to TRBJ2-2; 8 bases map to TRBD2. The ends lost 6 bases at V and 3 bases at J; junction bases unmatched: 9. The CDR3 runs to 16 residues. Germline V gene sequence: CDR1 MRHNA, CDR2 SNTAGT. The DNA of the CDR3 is TGTGCCAGCAGCCGGGAGGGACTACCTTACACCGGGGAGCTGTTTTTT. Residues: CASSREGLPYTGELFF.

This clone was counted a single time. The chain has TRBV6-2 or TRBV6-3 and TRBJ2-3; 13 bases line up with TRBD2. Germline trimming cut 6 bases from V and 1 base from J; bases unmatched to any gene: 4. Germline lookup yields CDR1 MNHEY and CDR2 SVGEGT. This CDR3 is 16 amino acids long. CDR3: CASSQTSGGGTDTQYF. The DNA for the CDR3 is TGTGCCAGCAGCCAAACTAGCGGGGGGGGCACAGATACGCAGTATTTT.

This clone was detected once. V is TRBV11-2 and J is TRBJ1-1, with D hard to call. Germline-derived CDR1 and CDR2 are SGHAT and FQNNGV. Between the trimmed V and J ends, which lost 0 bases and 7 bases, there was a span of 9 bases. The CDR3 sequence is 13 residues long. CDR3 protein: CASSLERRFEAFF. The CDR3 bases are TGTGCCAGCAGCTTAGAGAGGCGGTTTGAAGCTTTCTTT. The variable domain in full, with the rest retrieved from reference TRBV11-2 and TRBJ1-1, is EAGVAQSPRYKIIEKRQSVAFWCNPISGHATLYWYQQILGQGPKLLIQFQNNGVVDDSQLPKDRFSAERLKGVDSTLKIQPAKLEDSAVYLCASSLERRFEAFFGQGTRLTVV.

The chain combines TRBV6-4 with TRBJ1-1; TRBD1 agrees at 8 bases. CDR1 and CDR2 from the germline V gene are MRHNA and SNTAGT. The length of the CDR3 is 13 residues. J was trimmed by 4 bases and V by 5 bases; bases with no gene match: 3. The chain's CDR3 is CASSIQGGTEAFF. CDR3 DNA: TGTGCCAGCAGTATACAGGGGGGCACTGAAGCTTTCTTT.

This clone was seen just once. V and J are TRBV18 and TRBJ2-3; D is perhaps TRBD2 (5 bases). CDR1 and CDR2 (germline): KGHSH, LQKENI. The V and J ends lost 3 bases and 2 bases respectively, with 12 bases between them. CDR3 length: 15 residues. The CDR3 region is CASSPSGLATDTQYF. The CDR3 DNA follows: TGTGCCAGCTCACCCTCAGGACTGGCCACAGATACGCAGTATTTT.

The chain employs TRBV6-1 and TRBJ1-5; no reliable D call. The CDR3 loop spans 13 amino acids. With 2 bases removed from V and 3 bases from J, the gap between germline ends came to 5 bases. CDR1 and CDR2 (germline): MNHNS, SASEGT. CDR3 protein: CASSETDNQPQHF. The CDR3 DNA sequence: TGTGCCAGCAGTGAAACAGACAATCAGCCCCAGCATTTT.

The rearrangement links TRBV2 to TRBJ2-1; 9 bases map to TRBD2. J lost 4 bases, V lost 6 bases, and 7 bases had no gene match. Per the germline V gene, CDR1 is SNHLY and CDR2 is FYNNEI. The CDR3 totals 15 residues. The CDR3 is CASRETSGAYNEQFF. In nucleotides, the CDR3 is TGTGCCAGCAGAGAGACTAGCGGAGCTTACAATGAGCAGTTCTTC.

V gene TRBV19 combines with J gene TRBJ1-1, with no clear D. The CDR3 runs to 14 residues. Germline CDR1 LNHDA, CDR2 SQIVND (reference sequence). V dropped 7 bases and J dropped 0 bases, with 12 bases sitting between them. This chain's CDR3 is CASMPQALNTEAFF. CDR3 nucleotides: TGTGCCAGTATGCCCCAGGCCTTGAACACTGAAGCTTTCTTT.

The CDR3 spells CASSSPGQGETQYF. CDR3 sequence (DNA): TGTGCCAGCAGCTCCCCGGGACAGGGGGAGACCCAGTACTTC. V usage is TRBV5-4 and J usage is TRBJ2-5; 10 nucleotides agree with TRBD1. The CDR3 is 14 residues long. Germline assignment: CDR1 SGHNT and CDR2 YYREEE (reference sequence). The trim removed 3 bases at V and 5 bases at J, leaving 4 bases unmatched.

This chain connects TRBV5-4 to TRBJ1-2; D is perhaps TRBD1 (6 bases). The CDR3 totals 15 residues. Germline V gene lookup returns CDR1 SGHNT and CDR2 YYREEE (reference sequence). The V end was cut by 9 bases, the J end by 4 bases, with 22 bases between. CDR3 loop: CATRPSTGEFYGYTF. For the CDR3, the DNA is TGTGCCACCCGCCCTTCGACAGGCGAGTTCTATGGCTACACCTTC.

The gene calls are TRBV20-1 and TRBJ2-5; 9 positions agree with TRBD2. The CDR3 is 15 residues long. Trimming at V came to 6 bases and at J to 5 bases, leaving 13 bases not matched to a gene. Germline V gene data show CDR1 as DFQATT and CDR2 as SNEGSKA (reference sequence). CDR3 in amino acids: CSASRSGGPGETQYF. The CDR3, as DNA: TGCAGTGCCAGTAGGAGCGGGGGGCCGGGGGAGACCCAGTACTTC.

This CDR3 reads CASRQGREYEQYF. Here the CDR3 DNA reads TGTGCCAGCCGACAGGGCAGGGAATACGAGCAGTACTTC. This chain links TRBV10-3 with TRBJ2-7; TRBD1 matches 7 bases. CDR1 is ENHRY and CDR2 is SYGVKD in the germline V gene. Trimming at V came to 10 bases and at J to 4 bases, leaving 10 bases not matched to a gene. The CDR3 is 13 amino acids.

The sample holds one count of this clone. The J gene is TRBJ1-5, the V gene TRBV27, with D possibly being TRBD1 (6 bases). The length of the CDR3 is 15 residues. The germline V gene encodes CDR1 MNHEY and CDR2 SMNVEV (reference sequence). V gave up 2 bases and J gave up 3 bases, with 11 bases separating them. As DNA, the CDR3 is TGTGCCAGCAGTTTAGGGGGGGGCAACAATCAGCCCCAGCATTTT. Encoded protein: CASSLGGGNNQPQHF.